A single sample is the source of the 9 T cell receptor beta chains below, sequenced in a study of T cell responses to AZD1222 COVID-19 vaccine. Generated by immunoSEQ multiplex PCR, the TCRdb table keeps only in-frame clones and is missing some. The repertoire has about 150,000 clones, 85% of them found once; the top ten carry less than 9.5%. Here the sequenced sample was peripheral blood, taken 28 days after the second dose of the MenACWY control vaccine. The receptors were gathered from an adult who received the MenACWY meningococcal vaccine as a control.

V gene TRBV28 combines with J gene TRBJ1-5; no reliable D call. The V gene lost 2 bases and the J gene lost 4 bases, with 3 bases spanning the gap. Germline V gene lookup returns CDR1 MDHEN and CDR2 SYDVKM. The CDR3 covers 12 residues. The CDR3 DNA is TGTGCCAGCAGTTTACTGAATCAGCCCCAGCATTTT. It specifies CASSLLNQPQHF.

V gene TRBV9 combines with J gene TRBJ2-3, with 9 positions matching TRBD2. CDR3 length: 17 amino acids. The junction had 8 bases not matched to a gene; V was cut back by 0 bases and J by 3 bases. Germline assignment: CDR1 SGDLS and CDR2 YYNGEE. CDR3 in DNA: TGTGCCAGCAGCGTAGGGACTAGCGTTCCTGTTACAGATACGCAGTATTTT. As protein: CASSVGTSVPVTDTQYF.

This clone appeared a single time. The chain is built from TRBV24-1 and TRBJ2-1; D tentatively fits TRBD1 or TRBD2 (5 bases each). This CDR3 has 15 residues. Germline-derived CDR1 and CDR2 are KGHDR and SFDVKD. Trimming cost V 7 bases and J 8 bases, with 20 bases left between them. The CDR3 region is CATSRPGPGKDEQFF. DNA of the CDR3: TGTGCCACCAGCCGACCGGGACCGGGAAAGGATGAGCAGTTCTTC.

The CDR3 loop is CASSSTGASTDTQYF. The CDR3 DNA reads as TGTGCCAGCAGCAGTACGGGAGCTAGCACAGATACGCAGTATTTT. This sequence joins TRBV28 and TRBJ2-3; perhaps TRBD2 as D (6 bases). V was pared by 6 bases and J by 0 bases, with 13 bases between. Germline CDR1 reads MDHEN; CDR2 reads SYDVKM. There are 15 residues in the CDR3. Filled out from reference TRBV28 and TRBJ2-3, the complete variable domain reads DVKVTQSSRYLVKRTGEKVFLECVQDMDHENMFWYRQDPGLGLRLIYFSYDVKMKEKGDIPEGYSVSREKKERFSLILESASTNQTSMYLCASSSTGASTDTQYFGPGTRLTVL.

The chain joins TRBV5-1 to TRBJ2-5; D not certain. Trimming cost V 4 bases and J 4 bases, with 20 bases left between them. CDR3 length: 16 amino acids. The germline V gene encodes CDR1 SGHRS and CDR2 YFSETQ. CDR3 nucleotides: TGCGCCAGCAGCCCCAACGGCCCATCGACGGGAGAGACCCAGTACTTC. This sequence encodes CASSPNGPSTGETQYF.

This sequence joins TRBV5-1 and TRBJ1-1; D remains unclear. The CDR3 length is 14 residues. The germline CDR1 and CDR2 sequences are SGHRS and YFSETQ. The ends were cut back, 0 bases at V and 8 bases at J, with 14 bases in the middle. CDR3 DNA: TGCGCCAGCAGCTTGGGCATGGGCAGCGAAGAAGCTTTCTTT. It specifies CASSLGMGSEEAFF.

This chain uses TRBV14 with TRBJ1-5; TRBD1 matches 7 bases. The junction had 7 bases not matched to a gene; V was cut back by 3 bases and J by 5 bases. Germline CDR1 is SGHDN and CDR2 is FVKESK. The CDR3 extends over 15 amino acids. The CDR3 DNA reads TGTGCCAGCAGCCACCGACAGGGAAAAGATCAGCCCCAGCATTTT. As protein: CASSHRQGKDQPQHF.

In regard to this clone: Compared with germline, one end of the junction differs, possibly owing to a read error. V is TRBV24-1 and J is TRBJ2-1; 14 bases align to TRBD2. CDR3 length equals 16 residues. The V gene's germline CDR1 is KGHDR and CDR2 SFDVKD. The CDR3 DNA follows: TGTGCCACCAGTGACCGACTAGCGGGGGGGTTTAATGAGCAATTCTTC. Translation: CATSDRLAGGFNEQFF.

J is TRBJ2-2 and V is TRBV5-4; TRBD1 is a possible D gene (5 bases). The germline gives CDR1 SGHNT, CDR2 YYREEE (reference sequence). There are 14 residues in the CDR3. Trimming left V 4 bases short and J 4 bases short, with 11 bases between. In DNA, the CDR3 is TGTGCCAGCAGCACACGACAGACCACCGGGGAGCTGTTTTTT. Its translation is CASSTRQTTGELFF.